This T cell receptor (beta chain) is from a study of beta chain features in type 1 diabetes. Looking at the study overall: Healthy donors and patients showed comparable age, gender and cell yields.

Trimming cost V 7 bases and J 5 bases; bases outside gene matches: 8. The CDR3 spans 13 residues. Germline V gene sequence: CDR1 SGHRS, CDR2 YFSETQ. Of the isolated RNA, all was reverse transcribed, and so the sequenced material was expressed TCRB transcripts. Samples of naive, central memory and regulatory T cells yielded a mean of around 3.4 million reads. Data came from immunoSEQ multiplex PCR; TCRdb stores just in-frame clones and leaves some out. The sample includes some 700,000 clones, about an eighth of them seen just once. Notes on the study in general: Junctions at VDJ sites from type 1 diabetes patients had fewer insertions and more deletions. The study found moderately but significantly shorter TCRB CDR3s in all four CD4+ subsets of Type 1 diabetes patients.

Populations isolated by sorting all had purity greater than 95%. This clone has a handful of counts. Its antigen is not identified. This clonotype was obtained from a young man with type 1 diabetes. The specimen was naive CD4+ T cells from blood. The chain links TRBV5-1 to TRBJ1-1; TRBD1 matches 7 bases. CDR3: CASDQGDSTEAFF. The CDR3 DNA sequence: TGCGCCAGCGACCAGGGGGATAGTACTGAAGCTTTCTTT.